Included here is one T cell receptor (beta chain) sequence, with context. What it binds is unknown. The sample belongs to a study of shared clonotypes between healthy human individuals. The germline V gene has CDR1 SSHAT and CDR2 FNYEAQ (reference sequence). This CDR3 comprises 13 residues. V shed 3 bases and J shed 5 bases, with 8 bases lying between them. Study-wide points: Shared across several donors were roughly 5% of the naive CD4 clonotypes. When compared with the clonotypes that were shared by all four sorted-subset donors, the non-shared clonotypes turned out to have lower generation probabilities.

CD45RO-negative, CCR7-positively selected cells formed the naive CD8 fraction, excluding terminally differentiated effector memory CD45RA+ cells. Profiling relied on immunoSEQ multiplex PCR, and the TCRdb table lists in-frame clones only, not all of them. The sample yields about 2.1 million clones, approximately 92% seen once. The sequencing sample was made of naive CD8+ T cells from PBMCs. The sequence came from a man aged 18 to 30 in good health. Some clones in this sample may be carry-over from other donors' samples. The chain recombines TRBV7-7 with TRBJ2-1; tentative D call: TRBD1 (5 bases). The CDR3, as DNA: TGTGCCAGCAGCTTTAGGGGCGACAATGAGCAGTTCTTC. Its translation is CASSFRGDNEQFF.